What follows are 8 T cell receptor beta chains derived from one specimen sequenced in a study of siplizumab effects on memory and regulatory T cells. TCRdb keeps only in-frame clones here, not all; method: immunoSEQ multiplex PCR. The sample comprises more than 95,000 clones, over 90% of which are singletons, and approximately 0.62% rests with the top ten. The material sequenced was Tregs sorted from blood. The source of these receptors is a human donor in good health.

The chain has TRBV5-1 and TRBJ2-3; TRBD2 agrees at 8 bases. This CDR3 has 15 residues. The V and J ends lost 1 base and 2 bases, in that order; junction bases with no gene match: 3. Germline CDR1 SGHRS, CDR2 YFSETQ. CDR3 in amino acids: CASSLTSGFTDTQYF. In DNA form, the CDR3 reads TGCGCCAGCAGCTTGACTAGCGGATTCACAGATACGCAGTATTTT.

This sequence joins TRBV2 and TRBJ1-5; D remains ambiguous. Looked up from germline, CDR1 is SNHLY and CDR2 is FYNNEI. The germline V and J ends were trimmed by 8 bases and 7 bases, with 12 bases remaining between them. This CDR3 contains 12 residues. As DNA, the CDR3 is TGTGCCAGCCGTGGGGTTGGACAGCCCCAGCATTTT. Translated: CASRGVGQPQHF.

This chain links TRBV7-9 with TRBJ2-7; D remains ambiguous. This CDR3 is 15 amino acids long. V was trimmed by 1 base and J by 6 bases, leaving 16 bases between them. The germline CDR1 and CDR2 sequences are SEHNR and FQNEAQ (reference sequence). The DNA for the CDR3 is TGTGCCAGCAGCTTAGTAGCTTTAGGGTCGAGCGAGCAGTACTTC. Translated, it gives CASSLVALGSSEQYF. The entire variable domain, with the rest obtained from reference TRBV7-9 and TRBJ2-7, is as follows: DTGVSQNPRHKITKRGQNVTFRCDPISEHNRLYWYRQTLGQGPEFLTYFQNEAQLEKSRLLSDRFSAERPKGSFSTLEIQRTEQGDSAMYLCASSLVALGSSEQYFGPGTRLTVT.

The CDR3 coding sequence is TGTGCCAGTATACGGGGACAGGGGGCAAATCAGCCCCAGCATTTT. Encoded protein: CASIRGQGANQPQHF. The chain links TRBV19 to TRBJ1-5; 12 bases are a match to TRBD1. Germline CDR1 LNHDA, CDR2 SQIVND (reference sequence). This CDR3 has 15 residues. The V and J ends lost 7 bases and 4 bases, in that order; junction bases with no gene match: 5.

CDR3 sequence (DNA): TGTGCCAGCAGCTTGGGCAACCGGTGGTTCTTC. It is translated as CASSLGNRWFF. V usage is TRBV5-6 and J usage is TRBJ2-1; the D is unclear. This CDR3 is built from 11 residues. V dropped 0 bases and J dropped 15 bases, with 10 bases sitting between them. Germline-derived CDR1 and CDR2 are SGHDT and YYEEEE.

The V call is TRBV10-3, the J call TRBJ1-1; D is perhaps TRBD1 (5 bases). Germline CDR1 reads ENHRY; CDR2 reads SYGVKD. The CDR3 has 12 amino acids. Trimming took 10 bases from V and 11 from J, leaving 20 bases between them. The CDR3 sequence: CATEGMAPVAFF. CDR3 coding DNA: TGTGCCACTGAGGGGATGGCCCCGGTTGCTTTCTTT.

J is TRBJ2-5 and V is TRBV6-5; D perhaps matches TRBD1 (6 bases). The CDR3 consists of 14 residues. CDR1 is MNHEY and CDR2 is SVGAGI in the germline V gene. The ends were cut back, 6 bases at V and 4 bases at J, with 15 bases in the middle. CDR3 protein: CASSRRPGAETQYF. In DNA, the CDR3 is TGTGCCAGCAGCCGCCGTCCAGGGGCAGAGACCCAGTACTTC.

The chain is built from TRBV29-1 and TRBJ2-5; a weak D match, TRBD2 (6 bases). Germline V lookup: CDR1 SQVTM, CDR2 ANQGSEA. The CDR3 covers 11 residues. Trimming left V 5 bases short and J 5 bases short, with 9 bases between. The CDR3 DNA follows: TGCAGCGTTTACAGCGGGGAGACCCAGTACTTC. This encodes CSVYSGETQYF.